The sequence of this TCR beta chain was determined in a study of blood T cell repertoires in COVID-19. The repertoire was sequenced with immunoSEQ multiplex PCR; TCRdb's copy has only in-frame clones and lacks some. The data show tens of thousands of clones, 86% seen once. J gave up 0 bases and V 5 bases, and 1 base lay outside the gene matches. This CDR3 has 14 residues. Germline CDR1 and CDR2: MGHDK and SYGVNS. The TCR originated in a human donor with active COVID-19. The donor label of this sample is uncertain. Sequencing was carried out using peripheral blood. The chain combines TRBV25-1 with TRBJ2-5; 9 nucleotides align to TRBD2. The CDR3 here is CASSLAGNQETQYF. CDR3 nucleotides: TGTGCCAGCAGTCTAGCGGGGAACCAAGAGACCCAGTACTTC.